A single T cell receptor (beta chain) is shown here with its context. The specificity of this receptor is unknown. Base-call qualities are not available, and no considerably larger clone is one nucleotide away. The collaborating institutions used their own protocols to collect whole blood in K2EDTA tubes. For TCRbeta analysis, collaborator samples were shipped as frozen whole blood, as isolated PBMCs, or as DNA extracted from either sample type. TCRbeta CDR3 regions were amplified from genomic DNA by means of the immunoSEQ Assay, a bias-controlled multiplex PCR. Per the source publication's procedure: Within the assay, amplification of reference gene primers was used to estimate how many nucleated cells each sample contained. To quantify the absolute abundance of each unique TCRbeta CDR3 rearrangement, sequence reads were collapsed and filtered. For each sample, productive Simpson clonality was calculated as the square root of Simpson's diversity index over productive rearrangements. TCRdb retrieved this table from immuneACCESS and kept in-frame rearrangements only. Not all clones are present; in checked studies, unresolved V genes account for under half, and no reason is known for the remainder. Clone size and the V and J calls come from that table; the DNA yielded D and trimming. The sample contains around 250,000 clones, about 80% of them found a single time. About 4.2% of the sample is held by the ten biggest clonotypes.

The CDR3 contains 16 residues, cysteine and phenylalanine counted. Here the CDR3 DNA is all that survives: 48 bases in frame from base 1. Compared with germline, V lacks 1 base and J lacks 3 bases; bases without a gene match: 2. In the germline V gene, CDR1 corresponds to MGHRA and CDR2 to YSYEKL. This record comes from a study of blood T cell repertoires in COVID-19 (TCRdb year 2020). About the study as a whole: Samples from collaborators originated in the United States, Italy and Spain and spanned both the acute and convalescent phases of COVID-19. The material from the prospective study consisted of cDNA or gDNA derived from T cells, B-cell-depleted T cells, or PBMCs. The dataset comprised deeply sampled blood TCRbeta repertoires from subjects exposed to, actively infected with, or recovered from COVID-19. The repertoires were made available in a free public database intended to serve as a resource for research on the immune response to SARS-CoV-2. Samples came from the ongoing ImmuneRACE study (first 160 participants) plus 1,254 subjects from 6 global collaborators. The sample metadata nearly always contained a de-identified subject ID, COVID-19 status, age in years and sex. Where available, HLA class I and class II types were obtained from metadata supplied by the sample provider rather than from assay-based typing.

The study at large found these results: The quantity of clinical and demographic metadata differed by source and by participant and was supplied without curation.

The sequence is built from TRBV4-1 and TRBJ2-2; 10 central nucleotides agree with TRBD1. The sample was peripheral blood. The sequence was obtained from a man aged 45-60 years with active or convalescent COVID-19. The CDR3 region: CASSQGDRGYTGELFF. The sequenced DNA: TGCGCCAGCAGCCAAGGGGACAGGGGTTACACCGGGGAGCTGTTTTTT.